The clone carrying this T cell receptor (beta chain) was recorded a few times. What it recognizes is unknown. The sample originates from a study of cytotoxic CD8 clonotypes in ibrutinib-treated CLL. General study findings and limits: Public clonotypes (which were uncommon) either contracted or remained stable on treatment.

TCRdb keeps only in-frame clones here, not all; method: immunoSEQ multiplex PCR. The sample holds 15,000 or so clones, about two thirds seen once. Germline CDR1 LGHNA, CDR2 YNFKEQ. The CDR3 is 16 residues long. The V gene lost 1 base and the J gene lost 4 bases, with 14 bases spanning the gap. The TCR comes from a human donor with chronic lymphocytic leukemia. The gene calls are TRBV4-2 and TRBJ2-1; possible D gene TRBD1, 5 bases. Source: PBMCs, taken after 12 months of ibrutinib treatment. The CDR3: CASSQAPGQGYNEQFF. The CDR3 bases are TGTGCCAGCAGCCAAGCCCCGGGCCAGGGTTACAATGAGCAGTTCTTC.